This T cell receptor beta chain was identified during a study of Tregs in tolerant kidney transplant recipients. The length of the CDR3 is 13 residues. Trimming removed 4 bases at V and 1 base at J, with 10 bases between. CDR1 SQVTM and CDR2 ANQGSEA come from the germline V gene. Only in-frame clones appear in the TCRdb table, and some are missing; sequencing was by immunoSEQ multiplex PCR. The data show some 60,000 clones, with around 80% seen just once and about 5.5% held by the top ten. This rearrangement joins TRBV29-1 to TRBJ2-5, with D unclear. This TCR was sampled from a human donor in good health. Sequenced material: CD4+ T cells from blood. In nucleotides, the CDR3 is TGCAGCGTTGTGGCAGAAGCCCAAGAGACCCAGTACTTC. This translates into CSVVAEAQETQYF.